This entry features one T cell receptor beta chain sequence. Its antigen remains undetermined. No clone much larger than this one lies a single base away; base qualities are absent. In Seattle, one collaborating source enrolled patients while the infection was active and tracked those patients longitudinally over the course of disease. Whole blood was collected in K2EDTA tubes by collaborating institutions according to the institutions' own protocols. For TCRbeta analysis, collaborator samples were shipped as frozen whole blood, as isolated PBMCs, or as DNA extracted from either sample type. This entry belongs to a study of blood T cell repertoires in COVID-19 (TCRdb year 2020). In terms of the full investigation: Samples covering the acute and convalescent phases of COVID-19 were provided by collaborators in the United States, Italy and Spain. The prospective study material was composed of cDNA or gDNA derived from T cells, B-cell-depleted T cells, or PBMCs. The dataset comprised deeply sampled blood TCRbeta repertoires from subjects exposed to, actively infected with, or recovered from COVID-19. The repertoires were made available in a free public database intended to serve as a resource for research on the immune response to SARS-CoV-2. Samples were obtained from the ongoing ImmuneRACE study (first 160 participants) and from about 1,300 subjects provided by 6 global collaborators. A de-identified subject ID, COVID-19 status, age in years and sex were almost always included in the sample metadata. Where available, HLA class I and class II types were taken from metadata supplied by the sample provider and were not determined by assay-based typing.

CDR1 and CDR2 are read off the germline V gene as SGHRS and YFSETQ. V loses 7 bases at its end and J loses 7 bases; junction bases beyond the gene matches: 9. The CDR3 starts with the cysteine, ends with the phenylalanine, and has 13 residues. Of all the DNA, just the CDR3 is kept, 39 bases in frame from base 1. Overall study results and their limits: The amount of clinical and demographic metadata varied by source and participant and was provided uncurated.

The immunoSEQ Assay, a bias-controlled multiplex PCR, was used to amplify TCRbeta CDR3 regions from genomic DNA. Regarding the original processing steps: The number of nucleated cells in each sample was estimated by amplification of reference gene primers within the assay. To quantify the absolute abundance of each unique TCRbeta CDR3 rearrangement, sequence reads were collapsed and filtered. Productive Simpson clonality was computed per sample as the square root of Simpson's diversity index over productive rearrangements. TCRdb holds this immuneACCESS table with in-frame rearrangements only. Some clones are missing; in checked studies, unresolved V genes explain under half, and the rest has no known cause. That table is the source of V, J and clone size, and D and trimming were worked out from the DNA. Counted in this sample were some 300,000 clones; 65% to 90% of them appeared once. The top ten hold approximately 14% of the sample.

The source is a woman in her seventies with COVID-19, enrolled during active disease. The sample taken for sequencing was peripheral blood. The sequence joins TRBV5-1 to TRBJ1-2, and 8 bases in between align with TRBD1. The CDR3 corresponds to CASGTGPLAGYTF. The DNA sequence follows: TGCGCCAGCGGGACAGGACCTTTAGCTGGCTACACCTTC.